The 25 T cell receptor beta chains in this list originate from one sample, sequenced in a study of blood T cell repertoires in COVID-19. TCRdb's table, derived via immunoSEQ multiplex PCR, lists solely in-frame clones and lacks some. The sample holds 650,000 to 800,000 clones, approximately 90% seen once. Sequences were obtained from peripheral blood. These receptors were collected from a woman between 18 and 30 years old with acute or convalescent COVID-19.

CDR3 nucleotides: TGTGCCAGCAGTTACTGGGGGAGGGAGGCCCAGTACTTC. Its protein is CASSYWGREAQYF. The rearrangement links TRBV6-2 or TRBV6-3 to TRBJ2-5; TRBD2 matches 7 bases. The CDR3 extends over 13 amino acids. In germline, CDR1 is MNHEY, CDR2 SVGEGT. J was trimmed by 9 bases and V by 1 base; bases with no gene match: 5.

The chain uses TRBV29-1 and TRBJ2-1, with TRBD1 matching 9 bases. The CDR3 has 14 residues. The V gene's germline CDR1 is SQVTM and CDR2 ANQGSEA. The V segment lost 6 bases and the J segment 7 bases; nucleotides outside the gene matches: 10. The CDR3 DNA reads as TGCAGCGTGGCCCCCGGGACAGGGAGGAATGAGCAGTTCTTC. Residues: CSVAPGTGRNEQFF.

The chain carries TRBV18 and TRBJ1-6; 8 nucleotides line up with TRBD1. V lost 5 bases and J lost 11; bases outside the gene matches: 11. From germline, CDR1 is KGHSH and CDR2 LQKENI. CDR3 length equals 15 residues. The CDR3 bases are TGTGCCAGCTCAGGGGACAGGCCCGGTGGCGCACCCCTCCACTTT. Its translation is CASSGDRPGGAPLHF.

Concerning this clone itself: Other DNA sequences within the sample encode an identical CDR3. V and J are TRBV18 and TRBJ1-2, with 9 bases that match TRBD1. The length of the CDR3 is 13 residues. Looked up from germline, CDR1 is KGHSH and CDR2 is LQKENI. The trim removed 6 bases at V and 6 bases at J, leaving 5 bases unmatched. CDR3 sequence: CASSLQGANGYTF. CDR3 nucleotide sequence: TGTGCCAGCTCGCTACAGGGGGCAAATGGCTACACCTTC.

The chain is built from TRBV25-1 and TRBJ2-7; D possibly corresponds to TRBD2 (5 bases). The CDR3 runs to 14 residues. The germline V gene has CDR1 MGHDK and CDR2 SYGVNS. The V and J ends lost 4 bases and 2 bases respectively, with 12 bases between them. The CDR3 reads CASSVGGQTYEQYF. CDR3 DNA sequence: TGTGCCAGCAGTGTGGGCGGGCAAACCTACGAGCAGTACTTC.

This clone has only a few counts. The rearrangement links TRBV27 to TRBJ2-7, with D possibly being TRBD2 (7 bases). This CDR3 has 13 residues. Germline CDR1 reads MNHEY; CDR2 reads SMNVEV (reference sequence). The V and J ends lost 5 bases and 6 bases respectively, with 14 bases between them. Written as DNA, the CDR3 is TGTGCCAGCAGTCTTAGGGGGGGGCTCGAGCAGTACTTC. Its translation is CASSLRGGLEQYF.

This chain joins TRBV6-2 or TRBV6-3 and TRBJ1-2, with a possible D match to TRBD1 (5 bases). Germline CDR1 reads MNHEY; CDR2 reads SVGEGT. CDR3 size: 14 residues. V dropped 5 bases and J dropped 2 bases, with 12 bases sitting between them. In DNA, the CDR3 is TGTGCCAGCAGTGACAGACGGGAGAACTATGGCTACACCTTC. Protein product: CASSDRRENYGYTF.

The gene calls are TRBV19 and TRBJ1-1; the D is unclear. V gave up 3 bases and J gave up 1 base, with 12 bases separating them. CDR3 length: 15 residues. Germline assignment: CDR1 LNHDA and CDR2 SQIVND (reference sequence). CDR3 protein: CASSIPGIGNTEAFF. The CDR3 nucleotides are TGTGCCAGTAGTATCCCGGGGATTGGGAACACTGAAGCTTTCTTT.

The rearrangement uses TRBV5-4 and TRBJ2-3, with 7 bases identical to TRBD2. The CDR3 has 13 amino acids. In germline, CDR1 is SGHNT, CDR2 YYREEE (reference sequence). V lost 9 bases and J lost 1; bases outside the gene matches: 5. The CDR3 loop is CATARGGTDTQYF. Here the CDR3 DNA reads TGTGCCACCGCCCGGGGGGGCACAGATACGCAGTATTTT.

The chain uses TRBV5-8 and TRBJ1-2; no clear D. Trimming cost V 0 bases and J 4 bases, with 10 bases left between them. The CDR3 has 14 residues. Germline lookup yields CDR1 SGHTS and CDR2 YDEGEE. The CDR3 DNA follows: TGTGCCAGCAGCTTGGAGGAGCCTGGCTATGGCTACACCTTC. Its translation: CASSLEEPGYGYTF.

The J gene is TRBJ2-7, the V gene TRBV5-1; 7 nucleotides align to TRBD2. Germline V gives CDR1 SGHRS, CDR2 YFSETQ. The CDR3 is 18 amino acids. V was pared by 7 bases and J by 0 bases, with 19 bases of the junction left unmatched. The CDR3 region is CASSFSSTSGDLSYEQYF. Written as DNA, the CDR3 is TGCGCCAGCTCTTTCTCTTCGACGAGCGGGGACCTCTCCTACGAGCAGTACTTC. The whole variable domain, filled in from reference TRBV5-1 and TRBJ2-7, reads KAGVTQTPRYLIKTRGQQVTLSCSPISGHRSVSWYQQTPGQGLQFLFEYFSETQRNKGNFPGRFSGRQFSNSRSEMNVSTLELGDSALYLCASSFSSTSGDLSYEQYFGPGTRLTVT.

This clone turned up a few times. The chain has TRBV9 and TRBJ1-1; TRBD1 matches 12 bases. CDR1 is SGDLS and CDR2 is YYNGEE in the germline V gene. The ends lost 3 bases at V and 11 bases at J; junction bases unmatched: 8. This CDR3 contains 14 residues. The CDR3 DNA is TGTGCCAGCAGCGCCGGGACAGGGGGCTTCGGTGCTTTCTTT. This translates into CASSAGTGGFGAFF. Complete variable domain (other parts from reference TRBV9 and TRBJ1-1): DSGVTQTPKHLITATGQRVTLRCSPRSGDLSVYWYQQSLDQGLQFLIQYYNGEERAKGNILERFSAQQFPDLHSELNLSSLELGDSALYFCASSAGTGGFGAFFGQGTRLTVV.

This chain connects TRBV6-5 to TRBJ1-4, with 7 bases identical to TRBD1. Unmatched junction bases numbered 3, after V lost 6 bases and J lost 5 bases. Per the germline V gene, CDR1 is MNHEY and CDR2 is SVGAGI. The CDR3 is 13 amino acids. CDR3 sequence reads: CASSPRGNEKLFF. CDR3 nucleotide sequence: TGTGCCAGCAGCCCCAGGGGGAATGAAAAACTGTTTTTT.

The chain couples TRBV28 to TRBJ2-7, with D hard to call. Trimming stripped 10 bases from V and 5 bases from J, with 12 bases between. CDR1 MDHEN and CDR2 SYDVKM come from the germline V gene. The CDR3 is 11 residues long. CDR3 bases: TGTGCCACCGCCAGGCTCCACGAGCAGTACTTC. Protein product: CATARLHEQYF.

The chain carries TRBV19 and TRBJ1-1; tentatively, D is TRBD1 (6 bases). From germline, CDR1 is LNHDA and CDR2 SQIVND (reference sequence). The CDR3 is made up of 13 amino acids. V was pared by 5 bases and J by 1 base, with 8 bases between. Written as DNA, the CDR3 is TGTGCCAGTAGTGAGGACAGGAACACTGAAGCTTTCTTT. It specifies CASSEDRNTEAFF.

The genes are TRBV11-2 and TRBJ1-1, with unresolved D. Trimming took off 9 bases at V and 4 bases at J, with 33 bases between the two ends. This CDR3 comprises 19 residues. The germline V gene has CDR1 SGHAT and CDR2 FQNNGV. DNA for the CDR3: TGTGCCAGTCGTGCGATAGGGAGAACACTGAAGAGGAGCGGCACTGAAGCTTTCTTT. Translated: CASRAIGRTLKRSGTEAFF. The entire variable domain, with the rest obtained from reference TRBV11-2 and TRBJ1-1, is as follows: EAGVAQSPRYKIIEKRQSVAFWCNPISGHATLYWYQQILGQGPKLLIQFQNNGVVDDSQLPKDRFSAERLKGVDSTLKIQPAKLEDSAVYLCASRAIGRTLKRSGTEAFFGQGTRLTVV.

The CDR3 here is CASSGLEETQYF. CDR3 DNA: TGTGCCAGCAGCGGACTGGAGGAGACCCAGTACTTC. The rearrangement uses TRBV9 and TRBJ2-5, with D unclear. CDR1 SGDLS and CDR2 YYNGEE come from the germline V gene. V shed 3 bases and J shed 5 bases, with 8 bases lying between them. The CDR3 has 12 amino acids.

The sample holds a few counts of this clone. The rearrangement uses TRBV7-9 and TRBJ1-6, with 7 bases lining up with TRBD1. Germline trimming cut 6 bases from V and 5 bases from J; bases unmatched to any gene: 4. Germline V gene data show CDR1 as SEHNR and CDR2 as FQNEAQ (reference sequence). The CDR3 consists of 14 residues. CDR3 sequence (DNA): TGTGCCAGCAGGTCCGGGACAGATAATTCACCCCTCCACTTT. Residues: CASRSGTDNSPLHF.

The chain carries TRBV9 and TRBJ2-1, with 10 nucleotides matching TRBD2. Germline lookup yields CDR1 SGDLS and CDR2 YYNGEE. This CDR3 has 14 amino acids. J was trimmed by 5 bases and V by 6 bases; bases with no gene match: 5. The CDR3 nucleotides read TGTGCCAGCACCAGCAGCGGGGGGGACAATGAGCAGTTCTTC. Encoded protein: CASTSSGGDNEQFF.

This sequence joins TRBV18 and TRBJ1-2, with 9 bases lining up with TRBD1. The CDR3 spans 15 residues. Germline-derived CDR1 and CDR2 are KGHSH and LQKENI. V gave up 4 bases and J gave up 3 bases; unmatched junction bases: 6. The CDR3 spells CASSLWDRVDYGYTF. As DNA, the CDR3 is TGTGCCAGCTCACTCTGGGACAGGGTGGACTATGGCTACACCTTC.

This sequence joins TRBV2 and TRBJ2-1; tentative D call: TRBD1 (5 bases). The germline V gene encodes CDR1 SNHLY and CDR2 FYNNEI. The CDR3 length is 15 residues. Deletions cut 8 bases from V and 5 bases from J, with 19 bases between. CDR3 region: CASQGMDKVNNEQFF. CDR3 nucleotides: TGTGCCAGCCAGGGAATGGACAAGGTAAACAATGAGCAGTTCTTC.

This clone was counted between two and nine times. The chain is built from TRBV5-1 and TRBJ1-5, with 8 bases aligning to TRBD1. Germline V gives CDR1 SGHRS, CDR2 YFSETQ. This CDR3 region has 14 residues. J lost 3 bases, V lost 4 bases, and 3 bases had no gene match. The chain's CDR3 is CASSPGQANQPQHF. CDR3 DNA: TGCGCCAGCAGCCCGGGACAGGCCAATCAGCCCCAGCATTTT.

The chain joins TRBV30 to TRBJ1-3, with TRBD1 matching 7 bases. There are 14 residues in the CDR3. Germline V gene data show CDR1 as GTSNPN and CDR2 as SVGIG (reference sequence). V shed 3 bases and J 0 bases; nucleotides not matched to a gene: 2. The CDR3 loop is CAWRDRSSGNTIYF. In nucleotides, the CDR3 is TGTGCCTGGAGGGACAGGAGCTCTGGAAACACCATATATTTT.

This clone has more than one count but fewer than ten. V gene TRBV5-6 combines with J gene TRBJ1-2; tentative D call: TRBD1 (6 bases). The CDR3 has 13 residues. Germline assignment: CDR1 SGHDT and CDR2 YYEEEE. V was clipped by 0 bases and J by 7 bases, with 10 bases between them. The CDR3 nucleotides read TGTGCCAGCAGCTTGGCAAGGGGGACTGGCTACACCTTC. Translating gives CASSLARGTGYTF.

This chain uses TRBV28 with TRBJ1-2; TRBD1 aligns across 7 bases. Germline CDR1 reads MDHEN; CDR2 reads SYDVKM. This CDR3 has 13 amino acids. The V segment lost 6 bases and the J segment 4 bases; nucleotides outside the gene matches: 5. In nucleotides, the CDR3 is TGTGCCAGCAGAACAGGGACAGTCTATGGCTACACCTTC. Its protein product is CASRTGTVYGYTF.